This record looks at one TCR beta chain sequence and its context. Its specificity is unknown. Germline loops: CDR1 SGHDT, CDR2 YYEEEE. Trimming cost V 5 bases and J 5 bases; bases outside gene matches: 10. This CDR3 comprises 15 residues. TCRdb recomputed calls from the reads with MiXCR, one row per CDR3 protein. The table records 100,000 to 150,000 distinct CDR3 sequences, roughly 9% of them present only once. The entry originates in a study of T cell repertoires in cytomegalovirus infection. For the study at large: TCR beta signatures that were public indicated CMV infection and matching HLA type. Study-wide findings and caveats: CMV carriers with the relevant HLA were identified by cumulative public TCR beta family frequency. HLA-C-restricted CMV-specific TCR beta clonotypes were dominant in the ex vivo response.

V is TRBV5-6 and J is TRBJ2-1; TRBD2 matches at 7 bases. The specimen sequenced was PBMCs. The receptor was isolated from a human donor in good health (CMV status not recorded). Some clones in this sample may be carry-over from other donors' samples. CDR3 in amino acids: CASRGLEGHHNEQFF. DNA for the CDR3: TGTGCCAGCAGAGGACTAGAAGGCCATCACAATGAGCAGTTCTTC.